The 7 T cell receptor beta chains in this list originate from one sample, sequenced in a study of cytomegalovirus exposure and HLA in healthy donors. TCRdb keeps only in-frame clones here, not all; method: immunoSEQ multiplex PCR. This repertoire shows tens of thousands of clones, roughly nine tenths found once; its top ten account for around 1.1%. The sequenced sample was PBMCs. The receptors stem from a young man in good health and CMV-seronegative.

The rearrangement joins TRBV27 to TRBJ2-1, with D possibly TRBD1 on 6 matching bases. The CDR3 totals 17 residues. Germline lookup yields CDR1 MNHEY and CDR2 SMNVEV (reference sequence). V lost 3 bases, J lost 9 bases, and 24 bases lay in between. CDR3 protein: CASSLDRGGANNLEQFF. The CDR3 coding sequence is TGTGCCAGCAGTTTGGACCGTGGGGGCGCAAATAACCTTGAGCAGTTCTTC.

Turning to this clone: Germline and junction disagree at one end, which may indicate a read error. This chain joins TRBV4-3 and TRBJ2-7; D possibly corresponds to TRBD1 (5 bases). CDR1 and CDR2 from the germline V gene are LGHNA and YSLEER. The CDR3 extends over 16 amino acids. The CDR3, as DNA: TGCGCCAGCAGCCAAGTGCAGGGTTTACCTTCCTTCGAGCAGTACTTC. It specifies CASSQVQGLPSFEQYF.

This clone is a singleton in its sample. CDR3 sequence: CASSPTQGRGTEAFF. CDR3 bases: TGCGCCAGCAGCCCTACACAGGGTCGTGGGACTGAAGCTTTCTTT. This chain joins TRBV4-1 and TRBJ1-1, with D possibly being TRBD1 (6 bases). CDR1 and CDR2 (germline): MGHRA, YSYEKL. Trimming stripped 4 bases from V and 5 bases from J, with 17 bases between. The CDR3 length is 15 residues.

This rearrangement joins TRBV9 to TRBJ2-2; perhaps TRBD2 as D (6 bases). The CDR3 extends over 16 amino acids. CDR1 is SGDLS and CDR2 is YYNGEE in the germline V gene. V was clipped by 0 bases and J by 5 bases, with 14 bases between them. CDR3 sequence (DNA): TGTGCCAGCAGCGTAGATGGGCTAGCGCTGACCGGGGAGCTGTTTTTT. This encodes CASSVDGLALTGELFF.

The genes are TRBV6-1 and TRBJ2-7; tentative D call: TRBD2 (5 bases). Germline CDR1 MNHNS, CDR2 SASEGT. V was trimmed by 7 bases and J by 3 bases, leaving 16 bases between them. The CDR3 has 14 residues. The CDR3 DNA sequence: TGTGCCAGCATCGGGATTTCGCGATTCTACGAGCAGTACTTC. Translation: CASIGISRFYEQYF.

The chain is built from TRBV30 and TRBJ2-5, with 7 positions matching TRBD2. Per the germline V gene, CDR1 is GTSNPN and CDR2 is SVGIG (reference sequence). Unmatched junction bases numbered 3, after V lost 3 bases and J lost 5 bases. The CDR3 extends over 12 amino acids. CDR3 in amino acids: CAWSGGMETQYF. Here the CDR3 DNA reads TGTGCCTGGAGCGGGGGGATGGAGACCCAGTACTTC.

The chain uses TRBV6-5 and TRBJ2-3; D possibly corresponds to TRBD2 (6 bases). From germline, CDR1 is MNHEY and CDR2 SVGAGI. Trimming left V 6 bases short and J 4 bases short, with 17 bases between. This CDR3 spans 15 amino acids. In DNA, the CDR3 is TGTGCCAGCAGCCACTTTACTGGCGGGGCAGATACGCAGTATTTT. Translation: CASSHFTGGADTQYF.